These T cell receptor beta chains were read from a single sample in a study of shared clonotypes between healthy human individuals. The data were produced by immunoSEQ multiplex PCR, yet TCRdb's version contains in-frame clones alone and is incomplete. The repertoire includes some 900,000 clones, about 80% of them detected once, and about 1.5% sits in the top ten. Source material: memory CD4+ T cells sorted from blood. The receptors were sampled from a man younger than 35 in good health. Each CDR3 is given with its conserved first and last residue. D genes are given only for firm matches. Size values are once, few and many counts, or a class for expanded clones, and some rows have none.

once	-	TRBV4-3	TRBJ1-1	TGCGCCAGCAGCCAAGATTTTAACAGGGCAGCTTTCTTT	CASSQDFNRAAFF
few	-	TRBV11-2	TRBJ2-7	TGTGCCAGCAGCTTAGGGGTTCTCTACGAGCAGTACTTC	CASSLGVLYEQYF
-	-	TRBV7-2	TRBJ2-7	TGTGCCAGCAGCTTAGGAATGAGCTACGAGCAGTACTTC	CASSLGMSYEQYF
-	TRBD2	TRBV7-6	TRBJ2-1	TGTGCCAGCAGCGTACTAGCGGGGAACAACAATGAGCAGTTCTTC	CASSVLAGNNNEQFF
-	TRBD2	TRBV12-5	TRBJ2-7	TGTGCTAGTGGTTTGGCGACTATAGCGGGAGGCTCCTACGAGCAGTACTTC	CASGLATIAGGSYEQYF
-	TRBD2	TRBV2	TRBJ2-3	TGTGCCAGCAGTGTTTCCGCTAGCGGGGTCTCAGATACGCAGTATTTT	CASSVSASGVSDTQYF
-	-	TRBV19	TRBJ1-2	TGTGCCAGTAGTATAGCGGGCGCACAGAGACGCTACACCTTC	CASSIAGAQRRYTF
-	-	TRBV19	TRBJ1-5	TGTGCCAGCAATTCACAGGGCGGGCCCCAGCATTTT	CASNSQGGPQHF
few	-	TRBV30	TRBJ1-2	TGTGCCTGGAGCGCCCAGCTCGGAGGCTACACCTTC	CAWSAQLGGYTF
-	-	TRBV7-2	TRBJ2-7	TGTGCCAGCAGCCTTTATATAGGCGAGCAGTACTTC	CASSLYIGEQYF
-	-	TRBV18	TRBJ2-7	TGTGCCAGCTCACCACAGGGTCTTGAGCAGTACTTC	CASSPQGLEQYF
-	TRBD1	TRBV9	TRBJ1-2	TGTGCCAGCAGCGCGACAGGGAAAGCCATCTATGGCTACACCTTC	CASSATGKAIYGYTF
-	-	TRBV5-1	TRBJ2-3	TGCGCCAGCAGCTCTGGGGACTCCACAGATACGCAGTATTTT	CASSSGDSTDTQYF
-	-	TRBV5-6	TRBJ2-4	TGTGCCAGCAGCTTGCGACAGCTCGTCGAAAACATTCAGTACTTC	CASSLRQLVENIQYF
-	TRBD2	TRBV28	TRBJ2-2	TGTGCCAGCGTAACTAGCGGGAAATCGAACACCGGGGAGCTGTTTTTT	CASVTSGKSNTGELFF
-	-	TRBV6-1	TRBJ1-1	TGTGCCAACCCCGAAGCTTTCTTT	CANPEAFF
-	-	TRBV15	TRBJ2-1	TGTGCCACCAGCAGAGTCAGAGAGAGCTCCTACAATGAGCAGTTCTTC	CATSRVRESSYNEQFF
-	-	TRBV7-8	TRBJ2-7	TGTGCCAGCAGCTTAGTAGGGGAAGAGGGGTACGAGCAGTACTTC	CASSLVGEEGYEQYF
-	TRBD2	TRBV6-5	TRBJ2-7	TGTGCCACCCGTACTGGACTAGCGGGTCGGGAGCAGTACTTC	CATRTGLAGREQYF
-	-	TRBV12-5	TRBJ2-7	TGTGCTAGTGGTCGGAGTTCCTACGAGCAGTACTTC	CASGRSSYEQYF
-	-	TRBV10-3	TRBJ2-7	TGTGCCATCAGTGACGGGACTCGACGCTACGAGCAGTACTTC	CAISDGTRRYEQYF
-	-	TRBV15	TRBJ1-3	TGTGCCACCAGCAGAGATCAGGGTGGCGGAAACACCATATATTTT	CATSRDQGGGNTIYF
few	TRBD1	TRBV2	TRBJ1-6	TGTGCCAGCAGTGAGCAGGGGGCTCATTCACCCCTCCACTTT	CASSEQGAHSPLHF
-	TRBD2	TRBV25-1	TRBJ2-1	TGTGCCAGCAGTATGACTAGGGCGGGAGTTGAGGAGCAGTTCTTC	CASSMTRAGVEEQFF
-	-	TRBV5-6	TRBJ1-1	TGTGCCAGCAGCCAAATGGACAGAGTTGAAGCTTTCTTT	CASSQMDRVEAFF
-	-	TRBV19	TRBJ2-7	TGTGCCAGTAGTATAAATTCGGCCAGGTCCAACGAGCAGTACTTC	CASSINSARSNEQYF
-	-	TRBV6-1	TRBJ1-2	TGTGCCAGCTCTTGGACCAACTATGGCTACACCTTC	CASSWTNYGYTF
once	-	TRBV5-1	TRBJ1-4	TGCGCCAGCAGCTCCCGGGAGCGGTCAACTAATGAAAAACTGTTTTTT	CASSSRERSTNEKLFF
-	TRBD1	TRBV19	TRBJ2-5	TGTGCCAGTAGCCTGGGACAGTTCCAAGAGACCCAGTACTTC	CASSLGQFQETQYF
-	-	TRBV5-4	TRBJ1-5	TGTGCCAGCAGCTTGGGAGGGGATAGCAATCAGCCCCAGCATTTT	CASSLGGDSNQPQHF
-	TRBD2	TRBV7-2	TRBJ2-5	TGTGCCAGCAGTCGTCCCCTCGGGGGGGGTAGGGAGACCCAGTACTTC	CASSRPLGGGRETQYF
-	-	TRBV25-1	TRBJ2-1	TGTGCCAGCAGTGAAAATACGGGGGGCCCTTCGTGGCAGTTCTTC	CASSENTGGPSWQFF
-	-	TRBV6-5	TRBJ1-6	TGTGCCAGCAGCCCTGCGTCTAGGAATTCACCCCTCCACTTT	CASSPASRNSPLHF
-	TRBD1	TRBV6-1	TRBJ1-4	TGTGCCAGCAGTGACGGGACAGGGCCTGCAGCTAATGAAAAACTGTTTTTT	CASSDGTGPAANEKLFF
few	-	TRBV10-1	TRBJ1-6	TGCGCCAGCAGAGACTCAAGCATCCCCGGTTCACCCCTCCACTTT	CASRDSSIPGSPLHF
-	-	TRBV9	TRBJ2-3	TGTGCCAGCAGCGTAAGAGAGGGCGGCACAGATACGCAGTATTTT	CASSVREGGTDTQYF
-	-	TRBV7-2	TRBJ1-6	TGTGCCAGCAGCGGCACGTGGGGTTCGGGTTCACCCCTCCACTTT	CASSGTWGSGSPLHF
-	TRBD2	TRBV7-9	TRBJ2-4	TGTGCCAGCAGCTCAGCGGGAGGGCCTATTCAGTACTTC	CASSSAGGPIQYF
-	TRBD1	TRBV11-2	TRBJ2-5	TGTGCCAGCAGCTCGACAGGGGGAGCGAAGACCCAGTACTTC	CASSSTGGAKTQYF
few	-	TRBV18	TRBJ1-1	TGTGCCAGCTCACCCCAGAGGGGCGGGAACACTGAAGCTTTCTTT	CASSPQRGGNTEAFF
-	TRBD2	TRBV27	TRBJ2-7	TGTGCCAGCAGTTTAGCGGGAGCGGGATACGAGCAGTACTTC	CASSLAGAGYEQYF